The clone carrying this T cell receptor beta chain occurred once. A much more abundant neighbour one base away suggests this may be a read error. These data come from a study of tumor-infiltrating lymphocytes in oesophageal squamous cell carcinoma. TCRdb independently ran MiXCR on the PCR reads; one entry per CDR3 protein. The table lists roughly 18,000 distinct CDR3 sequences, about 45% of them singletons. The receptor was isolated from a male donor with esophageal squamous cell carcinoma. The sample consisted of esophageal tumor tissue.

The CDR3 region is CASRHPGVVDEQYF. The CDR3 bases are TGTGCCAGTAGGCACCCGGGGGTAGTAGATGAGCAGTACTTC. The chain couples TRBV19 to TRBJ2-3; a possible D gene is TRBD2 (6 bases). Judging by the DNA end, TRBJ2-7 fits better; the J call may be wrong. Germline lookup yields CDR1 LNHDA and CDR2 SQIVND (reference sequence). This CDR3 has 14 residues.